This record looks at one TCR beta chain sequence and its context. Germline values: CDR1 WSHSY, CDR2 SAAADI. Trimming removed 0 bases at V and 2 bases at J, with 5 bases between. The length of the CDR3 is 14 residues. Input was 2 to 2.5 ug genomic DNA, or all available if less. Amplification used 60 V beta primers and 13 J beta primers. TCRdb keeps only in-frame clones here, not all; method: immunoSEQ multiplex PCR. The table shows under 100,000 clones, with around 85% occurring only once. All glioblastoma patients lacked an isocitrate dehydrogenase mutation. The data derive from a study of glioma-infiltrating T cells after dendritic cell vaccination. Study details: Treatment, given 2003 to 2012, was autologous tumor lysate-pulsed dendritic cell vaccination.

The chain has TRBV10-2 and TRBJ2-1; tentatively, D is TRBD1 (5 bases). This clonotype was sampled from a human donor with glioblastoma. The sequencing used blood, collected before dendritic cell vaccination. The DNA of the CDR3 is TGCGCCAGCAGTGAGTCGACAGCCTACAATGAGCAGTTCTTC. This gives the protein CASSESTAYNEQFF.